One and the same sample provided the 4 T cell receptor beta chains below, sequenced in a study of T cell changes during pregnancy in multiple sclerosis. Profiling relied on immunoSEQ multiplex PCR, and the TCRdb table lists in-frame clones only, not all of them. The sample lists around 80,000 clones; about 94% were seen once. The specimen comprised peripheral blood, sampled in the second trimester of pregnancy. Receptors were obtained from a female donor in good health, enrolled as a control in a pregnancy study.

The chain links TRBV20-1 to TRBJ2-7; D uncertain. This CDR3 is 11 amino acids long. Trimming left V 0 bases short and J 4 bases short, with 4 bases between. Germline CDR1 and CDR2: DFQATT and SNEGSKA (reference sequence). The CDR3 loop reads CSARDSYEQYF. Here the CDR3 DNA reads TGCAGTGCTAGAGATTCATACGAGCAGTACTTC.

This clone was observed a handful of times. The J gene is TRBJ2-3, the V gene TRBV4-2; D uncertain. The CDR3 is 15 amino acids. The ends were cut back, 2 bases at V and 2 bases at J, with 11 bases in the middle. Germline-derived CDR1 and CDR2 are LGHNA and YNFKEQ. CDR3 in amino acids: CASSQKTDDTDTQYF. DNA of the CDR3: TGTGCCAGCAGCCAAAAAACAGACGACACAGATACGCAGTATTTT.

This rearrangement joins TRBV15 to TRBJ2-5; 10 bases match TRBD2. This CDR3 is 15 amino acids long. Germline CDR1 and CDR2: LNHNV and YYDKDF (reference sequence). V shed 5 bases and J 0 bases; nucleotides not matched to a gene: 3. CDR3: CATSAGTSDQETQYF. As DNA, the CDR3 is TGTGCCACCAGCGCCGGGACTAGCGACCAAGAGACCCAGTACTTC.

This chain connects TRBV28 to TRBJ2-7, with 7 nucleotides matching TRBD2. Germline trimming cut 8 bases from V and 5 bases from J; bases unmatched to any gene: 9. Germline V gives CDR1 MDHEN, CDR2 SYDVKM. The CDR3 spans 13 residues. The CDR3 nucleotides are TGTGCCAGCGAGCGCTCCCGGGGGGACGAGCAGTACTTC. This gives the protein CASERSRGDEQYF.